This T cell receptor beta chain originates from a study of T cell repertoires in cytomegalovirus infection (dated by TCRdb to about 2019). About the study as a whole: Because public TCR beta signatures pointed to carriage of CMV infection together with the matching HLA type, the HLA type of each donor mattered for the analysis. Paper-wide results and their limitations: The ex vivo response was dominated by HLA-C-restricted CMV-specific TCR beta clonotypes, which also provided the single most frequent clonotype in two of eight donors. Carriers of CMV infection plus the relevant HLA type were discriminated by the cumulative frequency of public TCR beta family members in the study cohort and in an independent roughly 340-donor cohort.

Sequenced on an Illumina HiSeq 1500. TCRdb reprocessed the public reads (quality trimming at Q25 with fastp, clone calling with MiXCR) and kept in-frame beta chains. CDR3 protein duplicates are merged, each entry listing the most common genes and DNA. For this sample there are about 740,000 distinct CDR3 sequences; about 40% appear just once. The top ten hold 2.8% of the sample. Concerning this clonotype itself: Its antigen remains unidentified. Base qualities are not at hand, and no much larger clone is one base apart.

The germline V gene encodes CDR1 SEHNR and CDR2 FQNEAQ (reference sequence). The CDR3 numbers 16 residues from cysteine through phenylalanine. Of all the DNA, just the CDR3 is kept, 48 bases in frame from base 1. At the junction V is shortened by 5 bases and J by 2 bases; bases outside the gene matches: 7. Sequenced material: PBMCs. This chain joins TRBV7-9 to TRBJ2-3; a stretch of 10 junction bases matches TRBD2. The source is a human donor in good health (CMV status not recorded). Some clones in this sample may be carry-over from other donors' samples. CDR3 region: CASSTKAGGYTDTQYF. The bases are TGTGCCAGCAGCACAAAAGCGGGAGGGTACACAGATACGCAGTATTTT.